The clone carrying this TCR beta chain was observed a few times. Its specificity is not known. This may be a read error, as it is one base from a much larger clone. Additional DNA sequences in this sample encode the identical CDR3. Prior to thyroid surgery, none of the patients had received any treatment. From the PCR reads, TCRdb re-called clones with MiXCR. The sample carries roughly 20,000 clones, approximately 15% recorded once. Trimming took 4 bases from V and 7 from J; bases not matched to a gene: 15. There are 16 residues in the CDR3. CDR1 and CDR2 (germline): SGHAT, FQDESV (reference sequence). The sample belongs to a study of metastatic and nonmetastatic thyroid tumors. Study overall: Repertoires from blood and tumor or nodule tissue of malignant and benign thyroid patients were compared. Study results and limitations: Malignant tumors reportedly showed significantly higher TCR beta diversity than benign nodules in both blood and tumor.

The chain uses TRBV11-1 and TRBJ2-7; TRBD1 agrees at 8 bases. The sequence derives from a male donor with papillary thyroid cancer or a benign thyroid nodule (not recorded which). Some clones in this sample may be carry-over from other donors' samples. Sequenced sample: blood. The CDR3 reads CASSSLVGQALYEQYF. CDR3 nucleotides: TGTGCCAGCAGCTCACTAGTGGGACAGGCCTTATATGAGCAGTACTTC.